The clone carrying this T cell receptor (beta chain) was observed once. Its matching antigen is unknown. This sample is part of a study of cytomegalovirus exposure and HLA in healthy donors. Study-level findings and limits: In vitro experiments confirmed that a few CMV-associated chains were specific for CMV antigens. TCR beta V- and J-gene trimming was later associated with a missense DCLRE1C variant. Later work showed greater clonal expansion in HLA-associated TCR beta chains than in equally common others. What TCR beta sequences reportedly achieved was accurate prediction of HLA-A and HLA-B alleles in most subjects.

The PCR was carried out with 60 Vbeta primers and 13 Jbeta primers. Some clones are missing from TCRdb's copy, which holds only in-frame ones; the method was immunoSEQ multiplex PCR. The sample has more than 90,000 clones; about 75% are singletons. The sequencing sample was made of PBMCs. The origin of this receptor is a man aged 35 to 55 in good health and CMV-seropositive.

CDR3 DNA: TGTGCCAGCAGGCGGGAGGGCGGTACGCAGTATTTT. Protein sequence: CASRREGGTQYF. V gene TRBV6-5 combines with J gene TRBJ2-3; 9 bases fit TRBD2. This CDR3 comprises 12 residues. Germline CDR1 and CDR2: MNHEY and SVGAGI. J gave up 8 bases and V 6 bases, and 3 bases lay outside the gene matches.